Listed below are T cell receptor beta chains from one sample, sequenced in a study of human T cells and chemical hapten exposure. TCRdb ran MiXCR on the RACE reads and lists one entry per CDR3 protein. Among approximately 400,000 distinct CDR3 sequences, approximately 5.1% were seen once, and the ten largest hold just over 2.5%. The material was whole blood, obtained in connection with sensitization to the hapten diphenylcyclopropenone (DPC). These TCRs come from a woman between 45 and 60 years old with alopecia areata. Some clones in this sample may be carry-over from other donors' samples. CDR3s include the opening cysteine and the closing phenylalanine or tryptophan. A D gene is named only where the DNA matches it firmly. Some rows mark clone size as missing; the rest say once, few, many or name a class of expanded clone.

D	size	V	J	DNA	CDR3
TRBD1	many	TRBV12-3/TRBV12-4	TRBJ2-7	TGTGCCAGCAGTCCCACCGACAGGGGGTACGAGCAGTACTTC	CASSPTDRGYEQYF
.	many	TRBV13	TRBJ2-2	TGTGCCAGCAGCTCCCGACAGGCCTCTAACACCGGGGAGCTGTTTTTT	CASSSRQASNTGELFF
TRBD1	many	TRBV5-1	TRBJ1-1	TGCGCCAGCAATTCTTACAGGGGCACTGAAGCTTTCTTT	CASNSYRGTEAFF
TRBD1	.	TRBV6-6	TRBJ2-4	TGTGCCAGCAGTTACAGGGCAGGGGGCGAAGCCAAAAACATTCAGTACTTC	CASSYRAGGEAKNIQYF
.	few	TRBV6-6	TRBJ1-4	TGTGCCAGCACCCCGGACCCGAATGAAAAACTGTTTTTT	CASTPDPNEKLFF
.	.	TRBV7-9	TRBJ1-6	TGTGCCAGCAGCTTACAGGGGAGTAATAATTCACCCCTCCACTTT	CASSLQGSNNSPLHF
TRBD1	many	TRBV6-1	TRBJ1-1	TGTGCCAGCAGTGGGACAGGGATGGACACTGAAGCTTTCTTT	CASSGTGMDTEAFF
.	many	TRBV11-2	TRBJ2-7	TGTGCCAGCAGCTTAGATCTAACAGGCGCGGAGGGAGAGCAGTACTTC	CASSLDLTGAEGEQYF
.	few	TRBV6-6	TRBJ1-5	TGTGCCAGCAGGCCGGGTGGGGGTTATCAGCCCCAGCATTTT	CASRPGGGYQPQHF
.	many	TRBV6-5	TRBJ2-1	TGTGCCGCGGGGCGGAGGAGCTCCTACAATGAGCAGTTCTTC	CAAGRRSSYNEQFF
.	many	TRBV29-1	TRBJ1-1	TGCAGCGTTCGCCAGGGGAGGTGGTCTGAAGCTTTCTTT	CSVRQGRWSEAFF
.	.	TRBV2	TRBJ1-3	TGTGCCAGCCAGGGGAGAGGAAACACCATATATTTT	CASQGRGNTIYF
TRBD2	many	TRBV11-2	TRBJ2-3	TGTGCCAGCACCCTAGCGGGAGTCAGAGATACGCAGTATTTT	CASTLAGVRDTQYF
TRBD1	.	TRBV6-1	TRBJ1-4	TGTGCCAGCAGAAAGACAGGGATTGATGAAAAACTGTTTTTT	CASRKTGIDEKLFF
.	.	TRBV7-9	TRBJ2-5	TGTGCCAGCAGCTTCAAAGGGGCTCGGGAGACCCAGTACTTC	CASSFKGARETQYF
.	many	TRBV29-1	TRBJ2-1	TGCAGCGTTGCAGGATCTTTGGGCAATGAGCAGTTCTTC	CSVAGSLGNEQFF
TRBD2	few	TRBV7-2	TRBJ2-3	TGTGCCAGCAGCTTAAGACTAGCGGGGGAAGATACGCAGTATTTT	CASSLRLAGEDTQYF
.	few	TRBV27	TRBJ1-1	TGTGCCAGCAGTTTTTGGAGGGATTTCGGCACTGAAGCTTTCTTT	CASSFWRDFGTEAFF
.	.	TRBV7-9	TRBJ1-1	TGTGCCAGCAGCAAGGACAGCGGCACTGAAGCTTTCTTT	CASSKDSGTEAFF
.	many	TRBV2	TRBJ2-4	TGTGCCAGCACGGGGGTAGCCAAAAACATTCAGTACTTC	CASTGVAKNIQYF
TRBD1	.	TRBV9	TRBJ2-1	TGTGCCAGCAGCATAAGAAGACAGGGGACGGAGCAGTTCTTC	CASSIRRQGTEQFF
.	many	TRBV29-1	TRBJ2-3	TGCAGCGTTGAGGGACGGCTCACAGATACGCAGTATTTT	CSVEGRLTDTQYF
.	many	TRBV11-2	TRBJ2-5	TGTGCCAGCAGCTTAGCGGGGGAGACGACCCAGTACTTC	CASSLAGETTQYF
TRBD2	.	TRBV11-2	TRBJ2-4	TGTGCCAGCAGCTTAGGGCGGGGGGTAGCCAAAAACATTCAGTACTTC	CASSLGRGVAKNIQYF
.	.	TRBV12-3/TRBV12-4	TRBJ2-3	TGTGCCAGCAGCCCAGCGGATTATAGCACAGATACGCAGTATTTT	CASSPADYSTDTQYF
.	.	TRBV6-6	TRBJ2-7	TGTGCCAGCAGTTACTCGGCCACCCCGGAGGGGTACTTC	CASSYSATPEGYF